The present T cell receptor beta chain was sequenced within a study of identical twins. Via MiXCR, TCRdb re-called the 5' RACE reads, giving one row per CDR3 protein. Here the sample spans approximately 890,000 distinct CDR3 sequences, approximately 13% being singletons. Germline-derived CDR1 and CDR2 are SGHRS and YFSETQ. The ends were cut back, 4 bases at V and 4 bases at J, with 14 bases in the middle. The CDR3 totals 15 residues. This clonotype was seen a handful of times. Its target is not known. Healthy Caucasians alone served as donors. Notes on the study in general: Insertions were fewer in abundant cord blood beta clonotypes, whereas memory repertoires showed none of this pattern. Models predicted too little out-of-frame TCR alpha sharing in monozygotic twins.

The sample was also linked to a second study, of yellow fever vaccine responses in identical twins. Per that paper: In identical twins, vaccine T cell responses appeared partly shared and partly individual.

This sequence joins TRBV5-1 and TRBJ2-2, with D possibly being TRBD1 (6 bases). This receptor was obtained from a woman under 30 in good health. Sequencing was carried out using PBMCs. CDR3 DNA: TGCGCCAGCAGCCCTCTCGACAGGACCACCGGGGAGCTGTTTTTT. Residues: CASSPLDRTTGELFF.